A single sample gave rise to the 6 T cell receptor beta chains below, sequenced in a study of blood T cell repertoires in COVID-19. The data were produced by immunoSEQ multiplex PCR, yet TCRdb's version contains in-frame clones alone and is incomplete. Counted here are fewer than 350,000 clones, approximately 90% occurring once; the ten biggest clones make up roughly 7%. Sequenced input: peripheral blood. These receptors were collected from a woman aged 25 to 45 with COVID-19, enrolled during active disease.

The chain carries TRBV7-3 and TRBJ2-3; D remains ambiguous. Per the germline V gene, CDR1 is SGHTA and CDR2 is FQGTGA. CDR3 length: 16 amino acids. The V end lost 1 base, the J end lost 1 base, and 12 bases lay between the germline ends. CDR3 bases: TGTGCCAGCAGCTTAATTGGATGGCAGGGCACAGATACGCAGTATTTT. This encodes CASSLIGWQGTDTQYF.

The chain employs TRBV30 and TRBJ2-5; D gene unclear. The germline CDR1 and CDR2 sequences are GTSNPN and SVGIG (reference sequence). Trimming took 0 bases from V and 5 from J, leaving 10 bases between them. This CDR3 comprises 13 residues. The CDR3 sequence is CAWSVLIEETQYF. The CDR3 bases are TGTGCCTGGAGTGTACTGATAGAGGAGACCCAGTACTTC.

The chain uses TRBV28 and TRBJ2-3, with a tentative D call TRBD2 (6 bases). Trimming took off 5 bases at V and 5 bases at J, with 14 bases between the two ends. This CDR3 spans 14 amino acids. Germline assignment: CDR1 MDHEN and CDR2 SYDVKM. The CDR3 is CASSKVLARDTQYF. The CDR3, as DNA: TGTGCCAGCAGTAAGGTACTAGCAAGAGATACGCAGTATTTT.

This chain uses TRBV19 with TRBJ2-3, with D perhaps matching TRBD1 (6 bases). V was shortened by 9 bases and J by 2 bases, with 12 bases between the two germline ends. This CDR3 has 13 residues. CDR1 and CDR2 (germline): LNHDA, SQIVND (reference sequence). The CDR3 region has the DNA TGTGCCAGCCGGGACACTCTCACAGATACGCAGTATTTT. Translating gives CASRDTLTDTQYF.

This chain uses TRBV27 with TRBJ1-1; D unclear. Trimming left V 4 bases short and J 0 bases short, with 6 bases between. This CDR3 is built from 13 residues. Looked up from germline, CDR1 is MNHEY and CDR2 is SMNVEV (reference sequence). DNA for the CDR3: TGTGCCAGCAGTTATTCCTTGAACACTGAAGCTTTCTTT. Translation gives CASSYSLNTEAFF.

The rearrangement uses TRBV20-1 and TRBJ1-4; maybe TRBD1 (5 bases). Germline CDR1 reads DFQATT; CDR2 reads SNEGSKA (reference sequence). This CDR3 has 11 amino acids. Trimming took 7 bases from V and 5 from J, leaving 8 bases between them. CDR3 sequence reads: CSGRVNEKLFF. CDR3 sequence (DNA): TGCAGTGGCAGGGTCAATGAAAAACTGTTTTTT.